These 7 T cell receptor beta chains came from one sample sequenced in a study of CD8 T cells in Susac syndrome. The authors reverse transcribed roughly 0.5 to 1 ug RNA with random hexamers. In TCRdb, the immunoSEQ multiplex PCR reads were re-called with MiXCR into one record per CDR3 protein. Among about 130,000 distinct CDR3 sequences listed, about 95% were seen once. The sequencing input was CD4+ T cells from PBMCs. These TCRs come from a human donor in good health.

This chain uses TRBV18 with TRBJ2-7, with D perhaps matching TRBD1 (6 bases). Germline V gene data show CDR1 as KGHSH and CDR2 as LQKENI. V dropped 5 bases and J dropped 4 bases, with 18 bases sitting between them. The CDR3 covers 15 residues. The CDR3 DNA reads TGTGCCAGCTCAAAGGCGGCAGGGGCGAAGTACGAGCAGTACTTC. This gives the protein CASSKAAGAKYEQYF.

The rearrangement links TRBV6-1 to TRBJ1-1; no reliable D call. Germline V gene data show CDR1 as MNHNS and CDR2 as SASEGT. The V gene lost 9 bases and the J gene lost 1 base, with 9 bases spanning the gap. The CDR3 is 12 residues long. CDR3 nucleotides: TGTGCCAGTTATGAGAGGAACACTGAAGCTTTCTTT. It codes for CASYERNTEAFF.

The chain uses TRBV29-1 and TRBJ2-7; 7 positions match TRBD1. The J segment lost 6 bases and the V segment lost 2 bases, leaving 7 bases of the junction unmatched. This CDR3 contains 13 residues. Germline CDR1 reads SQVTM; CDR2 reads ANQGSEA. The CDR3 protein is CSVENPTGFEQYF. CDR3 coding DNA: TGCAGCGTTGAAAACCCGACAGGGTTCGAGCAGTACTTC.

The chain employs TRBV29-1 and TRBJ2-1; TRBD2 agrees at 10 bases. The CDR3 loop spans 13 amino acids. V was pared by 4 bases and J by 8 bases, with 5 bases of the junction left unmatched. Germline-derived CDR1 and CDR2 are SQVTM and ANQGSEA. The CDR3 is CSVGLAGDDEQFF. The CDR3 bases are TGCAGCGTTGGTCTAGCGGGAGATGATGAGCAGTTCTTC.

The chain couples TRBV25-1 to TRBJ2-7, with 7 bases matching TRBD2. Germline lookup yields CDR1 MGHDK and CDR2 SYGVNS. The V gene end was trimmed by 11 bases and the J gene end by 1 base; junction bases not matched to a gene: 8. The CDR3 consists of 13 residues. The CDR3: CAAGPSGSYEQYF. CDR3 sequence (DNA): TGTGCCGCGGGGCCTAGCGGATCCTACGAGCAGTACTTC.

The J gene is TRBJ2-6, the V gene TRBV9; possibly TRBD1 for D (6 bases). CDR3 length: 16 residues. Germline V gene data show CDR1 as SGDLS and CDR2 as YYNGEE. V dropped 1 base and J dropped 1 base, with 9 bases sitting between them. The CDR3 DNA is TGTGCCAGCAGCGTACAAACAGGGTCTGGGGCCAACGTCCTGACTTTC. This codes for CASSVQTGSGANVLTF. Supplemented by reference TRBV9 and TRBJ2-6, the full variable domain reads DSGVTQTPKHLITATGQRVTLRCSPRSGDLSVYWYQQSLDQGLQFLIQYYNGEERAKGNILERFSAQQFPDLHSELNLSSLELGDSALYFCASSVQTGSGANVLTFGAGSRLTVL.

This clonotype was recorded only once. This chain uses TRBV7-2 with TRBJ2-3; 7 positions match TRBD1. The germline gives CDR1 SGHTA, CDR2 FQGNSA. V shed 5 bases, J shed 4 bases, and the junction held 12 bases outside the gene matches. CDR3 size: 16 residues. The CDR3 loop reads CASSPQGQQPPDTQYF. In nucleotides, the CDR3 is TGTGCCAGCAGCCCCCAGGGACAGCAACCCCCAGATACGCAGTATTTT.